One TCR beta chain is described in this entry. What it recognizes is unknown. Other nucleotide sequences from this sample produce the same CDR3. CD8 cells regarded as naive lacked CD45RO, were positively chosen for CCR7, and omitted terminally differentiated effector memory CD45RA+ cells. CDR1 and CDR2 from the germline V gene are LNHNV and YYDKDF (reference sequence). The CDR3 spans 12 residues. V dropped 1 base and J dropped 3 bases, with 4 bases sitting between them. The data derive from a study of shared clonotypes between healthy human individuals. Across the whole study: Each donor contributed plates that comprised three CD4 naive, three CD4 memory, two CD8 naive and one CD8 memory. Study results and caveats: It was observed that around 5% of naive CD4 clonotypes were shared across a handful of donors.

Sequencing was performed with immunoSEQ multiplex PCR; in TCRdb, only in-frame clones are kept and a portion is missing. The sample has around 2.1 million clones, roughly 91% seen once. The chain is built from TRBV15 and TRBJ2-7, with D unclear. Sequencing used naive CD8+ T cells from PBMCs. This clonotype was sampled from a man aged 18 to 35 in good health. Some clones in this sample may be carry-over from other donors' samples. The CDR3 reads CATSRGSYEQYF. Here the CDR3 DNA reads TGTGCCACCAGCAGAGGAAGCTACGAGCAGTACTTC.